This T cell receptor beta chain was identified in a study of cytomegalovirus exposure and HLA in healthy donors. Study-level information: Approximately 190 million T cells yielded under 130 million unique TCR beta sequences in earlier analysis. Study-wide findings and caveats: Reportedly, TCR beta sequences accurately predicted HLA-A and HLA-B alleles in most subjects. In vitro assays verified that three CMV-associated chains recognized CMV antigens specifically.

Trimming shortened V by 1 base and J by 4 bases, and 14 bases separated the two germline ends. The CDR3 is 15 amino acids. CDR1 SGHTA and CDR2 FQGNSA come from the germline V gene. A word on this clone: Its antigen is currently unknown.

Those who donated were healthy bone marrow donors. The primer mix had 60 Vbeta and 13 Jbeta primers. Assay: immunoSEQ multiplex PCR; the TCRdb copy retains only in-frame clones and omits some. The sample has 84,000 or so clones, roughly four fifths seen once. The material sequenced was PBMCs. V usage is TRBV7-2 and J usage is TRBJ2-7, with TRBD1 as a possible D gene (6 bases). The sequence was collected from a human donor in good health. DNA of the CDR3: TGTGCCAGCAGCTTAGAAGTAGGGGACACATACGAGCAGTACTTC. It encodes CASSLEVGDTYEQYF. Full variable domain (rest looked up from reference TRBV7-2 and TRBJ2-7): GAGVSQSPSNKVTEKGKDVELRCDPISGHTALYWYRQSLGQGLEFLIYFQGNSAPDKSGLPSDRFSAERTGGSVSTLTIQRTQQEDSAVYLCASSLEVGDTYEQYFGPGTRLTVT.